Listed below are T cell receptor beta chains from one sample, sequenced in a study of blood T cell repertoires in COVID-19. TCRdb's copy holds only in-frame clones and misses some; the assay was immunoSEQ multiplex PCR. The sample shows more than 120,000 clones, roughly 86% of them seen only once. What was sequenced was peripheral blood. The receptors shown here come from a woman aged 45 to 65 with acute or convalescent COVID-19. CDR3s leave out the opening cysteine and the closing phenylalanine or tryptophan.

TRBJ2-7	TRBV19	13	ASSAWDRGLYEQY
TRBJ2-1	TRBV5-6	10	ASSFGGNEQF
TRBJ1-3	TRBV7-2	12	ASSRTFSGNTIY
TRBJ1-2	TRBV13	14	ASSLGRGQWAYGYT
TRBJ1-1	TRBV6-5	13	ASSYREGGNTEAF
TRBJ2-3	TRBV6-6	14	ASSYAQGQRTDTQY
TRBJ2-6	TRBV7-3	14	ASSPLQVDGANVLT
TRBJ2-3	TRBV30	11	AWSVLSTDTQY
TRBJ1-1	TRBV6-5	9	ASRGLVEAF
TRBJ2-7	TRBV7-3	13	ASSLTSGSTYEQY
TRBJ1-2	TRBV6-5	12	VSSYGGHGYGYT